The next 19 T cell receptor beta chains were all read from a single sample in a study of T-cell memory formation after mild COVID-19. One entry per CDR3 protein results from TCRdb running MiXCR on the 5' RACE reads. Of about 430,000 distinct CDR3 sequences listed, approximately 24% are singletons. Sequencing input: PBMCs or a T cell subset sorted from them (not recorded which). These receptors were obtained from an adult woman who had mild COVID-19 (a few samples of this study predate the infection). Cell type and time point are not known.

This clonotype came up a few times. The chain has TRBV29-1 and TRBJ1-1, with D possibly matching TRBD1 (5 bases). CDR1 is SQVTM and CDR2 is ANQGSEA in the germline V gene. The CDR3 has 13 residues. V was shortened by 4 bases and J by 2 bases, with 11 bases between the two germline ends. In DNA, the CDR3 is TGCAGCGTTGGGGACCGCCTAAACACTGAAGCTTTCTTT. Translated: CSVGDRLNTEAFF.

This clonotype was seen a few times. V usage is TRBV6-6 and J usage is TRBJ2-5; D is ambiguous. This CDR3 has 16 amino acids. The ends were cut back, 0 bases at V and 3 bases at J, with 14 bases in the middle. The V gene's germline CDR1 is MNHNY and CDR2 SVGAGI (reference sequence). The CDR3 protein is CASSYSRVGYEETQYF. CDR3 DNA: TGTGCCAGCAGTTACTCAAGGGTAGGGTACGAAGAGACCCAGTACTTC.

This clonotype was counted only a few times. The V and J genes are TRBV20-1 and TRBJ2-1, with 11 bases aligning to TRBD2. The germline V gene encodes CDR1 DFQATT and CDR2 SNEGSKA (reference sequence). This CDR3 is 17 amino acids long. J was trimmed by 8 bases and V by 1 base; bases with no gene match: 13. This CDR3 is CSARVIIAGGPFDEQFF. CDR3 in DNA: TGCAGTGCTAGAGTGATAATAGCGGGAGGGCCATTCGATGAGCAGTTCTTC.

The J gene is TRBJ2-1, the V gene TRBV3-1; TRBD2 might be the D (8 bases). This CDR3 comprises 16 residues. The germline gives CDR1 LGHDT, CDR2 YNNKEL (reference sequence). Trimming removed 1 base at V and 7 bases at J, with 17 bases between. The DNA of the CDR3 is TGTGCCAGCAGCCAAGGAGCGGGGGCAGGGGGAAATGAGCAGTTCTTC. This codes for CASSQGAGAGGNEQFF.

This clonotype came up a few times. The chain's CDR3 is CASSLDLSQGDTEAFF. In DNA, the CDR3 is TGTGCCAGCAGCTTAGATTTATCCCAGGGGGACACTGAAGCTTTCTTT. The rearrangement links TRBV7-2 to TRBJ1-1, with 7 bases that match TRBD1. The length of the CDR3 is 16 residues. Germline CDR1 reads SGHTA; CDR2 reads FQGNSA. V lost 1 base to trimming and J lost 3 bases; unmatched junction nucleotides: 8.

This chain links TRBV5-1 with TRBJ1-1; 8 bases fit TRBD1. Looked up from germline, CDR1 is SGHRS and CDR2 is YFSETQ. The V and J ends lost 0 bases and 11 bases, in that order; junction bases with no gene match: 3. The CDR3 runs 12 residues. In DNA, the CDR3 is TGCGCCAGCAGCTTGGACAGGGACAGGGCTTTCTTT. The encoded protein is CASSLDRDRAFF.

This clonotype has only a few counts. The rearrangement uses TRBV30 and TRBJ2-1; TRBD1 matches 7 bases. Looked up from germline, CDR1 is GTSNPN and CDR2 is SVGIG (reference sequence). Unmatched junction bases numbered 9, after V lost 7 bases and J lost 3 bases. The CDR3 contains 14 residues. DNA of the CDR3: TGTGCCTCCCTGTTCCGGGACAGCTACAATGAGCAGTTCTTC. Translated, it gives CASLFRDSYNEQFF.

This clonotype turned up a few times. CDR3 nucleotides: TGTGCCAGCAGGACGGGGGGGGCCACTGAAGCTTTCTTT. The encoded protein is CASRTGGATEAFF. The genes are TRBV7-8 and TRBJ1-1, with TRBD1 as a possible D gene (6 bases). Germline V CDR1 and CDR2: SGHVS, FQNEAQ. This CDR3 is 13 amino acids long. Between the trimmed V and J ends, which lost 6 bases and 4 bases, there was a span of 12 bases.

This sequence joins TRBV5-1 and TRBJ2-6, with TRBD1 identical over 7 bases. The CDR3 has 18 residues. The J segment lost 3 bases and the V segment lost 4 bases, leaving 13 bases of the junction unmatched. Germline CDR1 reads SGHRS; CDR2 reads YFSETQ. The CDR3 reads CASSQMGQMVGGANVLTF. DNA of the CDR3: TGCGCCAGCAGCCAGATGGGACAGATGGTGGGTGGGGCCAACGTCCTGACTTTC.

Note on this clonotype: Germline is not matched at one junction end, which may reflect a read error. J is TRBJ2-7 and V is TRBV7-7; 7 bases fit TRBD2. The germline gives CDR1 SSHAT, CDR2 FNYEAQ (reference sequence). The CDR3 consists of 17 residues. The CDR3 sequence is CASSLSLAWGIRYEQYF. The CDR3 region has the DNA TGTGCTAGCAGCTTATCACTAGCGTGGGGGATACGATACGAGCAGTACTTC.

This clonotype was counted a few times. The rearrangement uses TRBV20-1 and TRBJ2-3; no reliable D call. With 0 bases removed from V and 2 bases from J, the gap between germline ends came to 6 bases. The germline V gene encodes CDR1 DFQATT and CDR2 SNEGSKA (reference sequence). CDR3 length: 13 amino acids. The CDR3 DNA follows: TGCAGTGCTAGAGATGAGTCCACAGATACGCAGTATTTT. The encoded protein is CSARDESTDTQYF.

This clonotype was seen only a few times. This chain uses TRBV7-9 with TRBJ2-7; the match to TRBD2 covers 8 bases. V was pared by 0 bases and J by 2 bases, with 6 bases of the junction left unmatched. Germline values: CDR1 SEHNR, CDR2 FQNEAQ (reference sequence). The CDR3 runs to 16 residues. CDR3 sequence reads: CASSLAPTSAPYEQYF. In DNA, the CDR3 is TGTGCCAGCAGCTTAGCCCCGACTAGCGCGCCCTACGAGCAGTACTTC. The full variable domain, in which reference TRBV7-9 and TRBJ2-7 provide the parts outside the CDR3, is DTGVSQNPRHKITKRGQNVTFRCDPISEHNRLYWYRQTLGQGPEFLTYFQNEAQLEKSRLLSDRFSAERPKGSFSTLEIQRTEQGDSAMYLCASSLAPTSAPYEQYFGPGTRLTVT.

The V call is TRBV5-1, the J call TRBJ1-6, with TRBD1 as a possible D gene (5 bases). The CDR3 runs 16 residues. Trimming took 0 bases from V and 6 from J, leaving 13 bases between them. The germline V gene encodes CDR1 SGHRS and CDR2 YFSETQ. CDR3 loop: CASSLAGSAFNSPLHF. The CDR3 DNA reads as TGCGCCAGCAGCTTGGCAGGGTCGGCGTTTAATTCACCCCTCCACTTT.

This clonotype was seen a handful of times. V is TRBV12-3 or TRBV12-4 and J is TRBJ1-2; D ambiguous. Trimming removed 3 bases from V and 4 bases from J, with 12 bases in between. The CDR3 has 14 residues. CDR3 nucleotide sequence: TGTGCCAGCAGTTTCCATCAAGAGATCTATGGCTACACCTTC. Translated: CASSFHQEIYGYTF.

The V gene is TRBV28, the J gene TRBJ2-1; D is perhaps TRBD2 (5 bases). The CDR3 extends over 15 amino acids. V lost 7 bases and J lost 7, with 20 bases in between. Per the germline V gene, CDR1 is MDHEN and CDR2 is SYDVKM. For the CDR3, the DNA is TGTGCCAGCACCCACACCCGGCTTAGCGAGAATGAGCAGTTCTTC. Translating gives CASTHTRLSENEQFF.

This clonotype has only a few counts. The V and J genes are TRBV2 and TRBJ1-1, with D possibly TRBD1 on 6 matching bases. Trimming removed 4 bases from V and 7 bases from J, with 13 bases in between. The CDR3 loop spans 13 amino acids. Germline-derived CDR1 and CDR2 are SNHLY and FYNNEI. CDR3 in DNA: TGTGCCAGCAGTGGGGACACTCTTATTGAAGCTTTCTTT. It yields the protein CASSGDTLIEAFF.

This sequence joins TRBV7-2 and TRBJ1-3, with TRBD1 identical over 7 bases. Trimming took 2 bases from V and 3 from J; bases not matched to a gene: 4. There are 15 residues in the CDR3. The V gene's germline CDR1 is SGHTA and CDR2 FQGNSA. In DNA, the CDR3 is TGTGCCAGCAGCTTACGACAGGGCTATGGAAACACCATATATTTT. Translation: CASSLRQGYGNTIYF.

This clonotype was detected only a few times. The chain is built from TRBV7-6 and TRBJ2-6; TRBD1 agrees at 7 bases. Germline lookup yields CDR1 SGHVS and CDR2 FNYEAQ. Trimming cost V 3 bases and J 0 bases; bases outside gene matches: 8. The CDR3 sequence is 18 residues long. CDR3 coding DNA: TGTGCCAGCAGCTTGTGGGACAGTCGATACTCTGGGGCCAACGTCCTGACTTTC. Translated, it gives CASSLWDSRYSGANVLTF.

This clonotype came up a few times. This sequence joins TRBV7-9 and TRBJ2-1, with D maybe TRBD1 (5 bases). The ends were cut back, 4 bases at V and 1 base at J, with 11 bases in the middle. Per germline, CDR1 SEHNR and CDR2 FQNEAQ (reference sequence). The CDR3 spans 15 residues. The CDR3 protein is CASSSLYRSYNEQFF. DNA of the CDR3: TGTGCCAGCAGCTCCCTTTACAGGTCCTACAATGAGCAGTTCTTC.